This passage covers 30 T cell receptor beta chains from one sample sequenced in a study of T cell changes during pregnancy in multiple sclerosis. Libraries were prepared by immunoSEQ multiplex PCR; TCRdb keeps only in-frame clonotypes and omits some of them. The sample lists around 4,000 clones, around 84% seen once, with 15% to 20% in the top ten. The source material was CD8+ T cells from peripheral blood mononuclear cells, sampled in the first trimester of pregnancy. The receptors originated from a female donor in good health, enrolled as a control in a pregnancy study.

The V and J genes are TRBV7-2 and TRBJ2-7, with 7 nucleotides matching TRBD2. CDR3 length equals 14 residues. CDR1 is SGHTA, CDR2 FQGNSA, per germline. J was trimmed by 4 bases and V by 0 bases; bases with no gene match: 3. As DNA, the CDR3 is TGTGCCAGCAGCTTAGCGACTAGCCCTTACGAGCAGTACTTC. It is translated as CASSLATSPYEQYF.

The V and J genes are TRBV10-1 and TRBJ2-1; D is perhaps TRBD2 (6 bases). The ends were cut back, 10 bases at V and 0 bases at J, with 22 bases in the middle. CDR1 and CDR2 from the germline V gene are WNHNN and SYGVQD (reference sequence). The CDR3 spans 17 residues. The CDR3 region is CATAGPQPVFSYNEQFF. As DNA, the CDR3 is TGCGCCACCGCGGGACCACAACCTGTGTTCTCCTACAATGAGCAGTTCTTC.

The V and J genes are TRBV30 and TRBJ2-1; the match to TRBD2 covers 9 bases. Trimming at V came to 2 bases and at J to 4 bases, leaving 9 bases not matched to a gene. This CDR3 region has 16 residues. In germline, CDR1 is GTSNPN, CDR2 SVGIG (reference sequence). CDR3 coding DNA: TGTGCCTGGAGTCCCATTAGCGGGGGACTTTACAATGAGCAGTTCTTC. Its protein product is CAWSPISGGLYNEQFF. Filled out from reference TRBV30 and TRBJ2-1, the complete variable domain reads SQTIHQWPATLVQPVGSPLSLECTVEGTSNPNLYWYRQAAGRGLQLLFYSVGIGQISSEVPQNLSASRPQDRQFILSSKKLLLSDSGFYLCAWSPISGGLYNEQFFGPGTRLTVL.

The chain links TRBV7-2 to TRBJ2-7; D gene uncertain. Deletions cut 5 bases from V and 1 base from J, with 3 bases between. Per the germline V gene, CDR1 is SGHTA and CDR2 is FQGNSA. This CDR3 region has 11 residues. The CDR3 reads CASSPSYEQYF. The CDR3 bases are TGTGCCAGCAGCCCTTCCTACGAGCAGTACTTC.

The chain has TRBV11-2 and TRBJ1-1, with 8 nucleotides matching TRBD1. Trimming at V came to 1 base and at J to 11 bases, leaving 6 bases not matched to a gene. The CDR3 is 13 amino acids. Germline V gives CDR1 SGHAT, CDR2 FQNNGV. The chain's CDR3 is CASSLAGGAEAFF. DNA for the CDR3: TGTGCCAGCAGCTTAGCAGGGGGCGCCGAGGCTTTCTTT.

This clone came up a few times. The chain couples TRBV6-5 to TRBJ2-3, with D maybe TRBD2 (6 bases). In germline, CDR1 is MNHEY, CDR2 SVGAGI. The CDR3 covers 13 residues. V lost 4 bases and J lost 1, with 6 bases in between. The CDR3 DNA follows: TGTGCCAGCAGTTGGGAGGGCACAGATACGCAGTATTTT. Protein product: CASSWEGTDTQYF.

The chain joins TRBV19 to TRBJ2-7, with TRBD2 as a possible D gene (5 bases). Trimming shortened V by 7 bases and J by 0 bases, and 10 bases separated the two germline ends. There are 13 residues in the CDR3. The V gene's germline CDR1 is LNHDA and CDR2 SQIVND (reference sequence). CDR3 nucleotide sequence: TGTGCCAGTAAAGAGGGAAACTCCTACGAGCAGTACTTC. Protein sequence: CASKEGNSYEQYF.

This chain joins TRBV7-8 and TRBJ2-4, with 16 nucleotides matching TRBD2. V lost 5 bases to trimming and J lost 7 bases; unmatched junction nucleotides: 5. Germline-derived CDR1 and CDR2 are SGHVS and FQNEAQ. This CDR3 spans 16 amino acids. CDR3 sequence reads: CASSLGTSGRGNIQYF. Written as DNA, the CDR3 is TGTGCCAGCAGCCTAGGGACTAGCGGGAGGGGGAACATTCAGTACTTC.

This clone was counted a single time. Other DNA sequences in the same sample also yield this CDR3. This chain joins TRBV6-1 and TRBJ1-2, with D perhaps TRBD1 (6 bases). Trimming took off 8 bases at V and 2 bases at J, with 12 bases between the two ends. Germline V CDR1 and CDR2: MNHNS, SASEGT. The CDR3 loop spans 13 amino acids. CDR3 DNA: TGTGCCAGCTCCGGACAGATAAACTATGGCTACACCTTC. Amino acid sequence: CASSGQINYGYTF.

The genes are TRBV4-1 and TRBJ2-2; TRBD2 agrees at 9 bases. The germline V gene encodes CDR1 MGHRA and CDR2 YSYEKL. The CDR3 has 16 residues. V was pared by 4 bases and J by 4 bases, with 7 bases of the junction left unmatched. The CDR3 reads CASSPRLAGSTGELFF. The CDR3 DNA is TGCGCCAGCAGCCCTCGGCTAGCGGGAAGCACCGGGGAGCTGTTTTTT.

This clone has more than one count but fewer than ten. The chain has TRBV6-5 and TRBJ2-3; D is possibly TRBD1 (7 bases). The V and J ends lost 2 bases and 2 bases respectively, with 11 bases between them. The germline CDR1 and CDR2 sequences are MNHEY and SVGAGI. The CDR3 is 15 amino acids. CDR3 loop: CASSYTGDSTDTQYF. CDR3 in DNA: TGTGCCAGCAGTTACACAGGGGACTCCACAGATACGCAGTATTTT.

The CDR3 here is CASSWGTGSSYNEQFF. CDR3 DNA: TGTGCCAGCAGCTGGGGGACAGGCTCGTCCTACAATGAGCAGTTCTTC. This chain joins TRBV5-6 and TRBJ2-1, with 8 positions matching TRBD1. The CDR3 runs 16 residues. Germline assignment: CDR1 SGHDT and CDR2 YYEEEE. V trimming: 3 bases; J trimming: 1 base; junction bases outside the gene matches: 6.

The V call is TRBV2, the J call TRBJ2-7, with 10 positions matching TRBD1. Germline V gene sequence: CDR1 SNHLY, CDR2 FYNNEI. After removal of 7 bases from V and 3 bases from J, the junction contained 6 bases not matched to a gene. CDR3 size: 14 residues. The CDR3 sequence is CASTNRDRGYEQYF. In DNA, the CDR3 is TGTGCCAGCACTAACCGGGACAGGGGCTACGAGCAGTACTTC.

The chain links TRBV7-6 to TRBJ2-7; D call uncertain. This CDR3 spans 13 amino acids. The germline gives CDR1 SGHVS, CDR2 FNYEAQ. V dropped 5 bases and J dropped 3 bases, with 11 bases sitting between them. The DNA of the CDR3 is TGTGCCAGCAGCCCCGACAATTACTACGAGCAGTACTTC. This sequence encodes CASSPDNYYEQYF.

This clone showed up just once. The V gene is TRBV9, the J gene TRBJ2-7; possible D gene TRBD1, 5 bases. V lost 3 bases to trimming and J lost 5 bases, with 9 bases between them. Per the germline V gene, CDR1 is SGDLS and CDR2 is YYNGEE. This CDR3 comprises 12 residues. The CDR3 loop reads CASSGQGHEQYF. In DNA, the CDR3 is TGTGCCAGCAGCGGTCAGGGCCACGAGCAGTACTTC.

This clone is medium-sized. The V gene is TRBV5-6, the J gene TRBJ2-1; possible D gene TRBD1, 6 bases. V was clipped by 3 bases and J by 5 bases, with 15 bases between them. There are 15 residues in the CDR3. Germline V gives CDR1 SGHDT, CDR2 YYEEEE. Here the CDR3 DNA reads TGTGCCAGCAGCTCCAGAATCAGGGGTGACAATGAGCAGTTCTTC. Encoded protein: CASSSRIRGDNEQFF.

The CDR3 sequence is CASSLSRGDRTYGYTF. CDR3 coding DNA: TGTGCCAGCAGTTTATCGCGGGGGGACCGGACCTATGGCTACACCTTC. V and J are TRBV27 and TRBJ1-2, with D possibly matching TRBD1 (5 bases). The V gene lost 0 bases and the J gene lost 4 bases, with 15 bases spanning the gap. Germline V gives CDR1 MNHEY, CDR2 SMNVEV (reference sequence). CDR3 length: 16 residues.

This clone was recorded a few times. The chain recombines TRBV7-2 with TRBJ1-5; TRBD1 matches at 9 bases. J lost 3 bases, V lost 4 bases, and 4 bases had no gene match. CDR1 is SGHTA, CDR2 FQGNSA, per germline. This CDR3 comprises 15 residues. CDR3 in amino acids: CASSYGTGSNQPQHF. In DNA form, the CDR3 reads TGTGCCAGCAGCTACGGGACAGGGTCCAATCAGCCCCAGCATTTT.

The rearrangement uses TRBV13 and TRBJ1-1, with D uncertain. Trimming pared 5 bases from V and 0 bases from J, leaving 13 bases between. Germline CDR1 reads PRHDT; CDR2 reads FYEKMQ (reference sequence). This CDR3 comprises 15 residues. CDR3 DNA sequence: TGTGCCAGCAGCCCTCAACTCAGGATGAACACTGAAGCTTTCTTT. Its protein is CASSPQLRMNTEAFF.

The chain uses TRBV11-2 and TRBJ2-5; D might be TRBD2 (5 bases). Germline V gene sequence: CDR1 SGHAT, CDR2 FQNNGV. The V gene lost 2 bases and the J gene lost 4 bases, with 14 bases spanning the gap. This CDR3 spans 15 amino acids. DNA of the CDR3: TGTGCCAGCAGCTTATACGAGGGAGTAGGAGAGACCCAGTACTTC. This codes for CASSLYEGVGETQYF.

The genes are TRBV6-1 and TRBJ2-2, with 7 bases lining up with TRBD1. The germline V gene has CDR1 MNHNS and CDR2 SASEGT. Germline trimming cut 10 bases from V and 1 base from J; bases unmatched to any gene: 6. The CDR3 has 14 amino acids. CDR3 sequence: CANGQAMNTGELFF. CDR3 bases: TGTGCCAACGGACAGGCCATGAACACCGGGGAGCTGTTTTTT.

The CDR3 region is CATHGFNNEQFF. The CDR3 DNA reads TGTGCCACCCACGGGTTTAACAATGAGCAGTTCTTC. The rearrangement joins TRBV28 to TRBJ2-1; D ambiguous. V dropped 10 bases and J dropped 5 bases, with 12 bases sitting between them. CDR1 is MDHEN, CDR2 SYDVKM, per germline. This CDR3 is built from 12 residues.

This clone showed up just once. The chain employs TRBV19 and TRBJ1-3; 7 bases match TRBD1. The ends lost 6 bases at V and 3 bases at J; junction bases unmatched: 5. The CDR3 length is 14 residues. Germline V lookup: CDR1 LNHDA, CDR2 SQIVND (reference sequence). The CDR3 sequence: CASSPQGGGNTIYF. CDR3 nucleotide sequence: TGTGCCAGTAGCCCGCAGGGGGGTGGAAACACCATATATTTT.

The rearrangement uses TRBV4-3 and TRBJ1-3; no firm D call. The CDR3 runs 15 residues. Trimming left V 1 base short and J 3 bases short, with 10 bases between. Germline V gives CDR1 LGHNA, CDR2 YSLEER. CDR3 region: CASSQGPSGGNTIYF. The CDR3 bases are TGCGCCAGCAGCCAAGGGCCCTCGGGTGGAAACACCATATATTTT.

The V call is TRBV27, the J call TRBJ2-5; 9 nucleotides align to TRBD1. The J call may be faulty, since TRBJ2-7 better matches the DNA end. The length of the CDR3 is 12 residues. Germline CDR1 reads MNHEY; CDR2 reads SMNVEV (reference sequence). The CDR3 loop is CASSSDRGEQYF. CDR3 DNA: TGTGCCAGCAGTTCGGACAGGGGCGAGCAGTACTTC.

The chain couples TRBV19 to TRBJ2-7; 8 nucleotides line up with TRBD1. The germline V gene encodes CDR1 LNHDA and CDR2 SQIVND (reference sequence). The CDR3 loop spans 12 amino acids. After removal of 5 bases from V and 5 bases from J, the junction contained 2 bases not matched to a gene. This chain's CDR3 is CASSQGANEQYF. The CDR3 region has the DNA TGTGCCAGTAGTCAGGGGGCTAACGAGCAGTACTTC. The whole variable domain, filled in from reference TRBV19 and TRBJ2-7, reads DGGITQSPKYLFRKEGQNVTLSCEQNLNHDAMYWYRQDPGQGLRLIYYSQIVNDFQKGDIAEGYSVSREKKESFPLTVTSAQKNPTAFYLCASSQGANEQYFGPGTRLTVT.

As concerns this clone: One junction end disagrees with the germline gene, perhaps due to a read error. The CDR3: CASSDSLSHNEQFF. The CDR3 DNA reads as TGTGCCAGCAGTGACTCCCTCTCCCACAATGAGCAGTTCTTC. V gene TRBV6-4 combines with J gene TRBJ2-1; D not resolved. The CDR3 spans 14 residues. Germline V gene data show CDR1 as MRHNA and CDR2 as SNTAGT.

V and J are TRBV13 and TRBJ1-1; D not certain. This CDR3 region has 14 residues. V lost 4 bases, J lost 2 bases, and 11 bases lay in between. Germline loops: CDR1 PRHDT, CDR2 FYEKMQ (reference sequence). The CDR3 nucleotides read TGTGCCAGCAGCTCCCGTCCAGTTAACACTGAAGCTTTCTTT. This encodes CASSSRPVNTEAFF.

The chain couples TRBV27 to TRBJ2-3; tentative D call: TRBD2 (5 bases). Germline V gene data show CDR1 as MNHEY and CDR2 as SMNVEV (reference sequence). The CDR3 sequence is 16 residues long. Trimming removed 5 bases at V and 2 bases at J, with 17 bases between. The CDR3 DNA sequence: TGTGCCAGCAGTCCCCAGTCGCGGGCGTACACAGATACGCAGTATTTT. Protein product: CASSPQSRAYTDTQYF.

The CDR3 protein is CASSFRTGAEAFF. As DNA, the CDR3 is TGTGCCAGCAGTTTCCGGACAGGGGCTGAAGCTTTCTTT. V is TRBV6-6 and J is TRBJ1-1; 9 nucleotides agree with TRBD1. Germline CDR1 is MNHNY and CDR2 is SVGAGI (reference sequence). CDR3 length: 13 amino acids. The ends lost 4 bases at V and 6 bases at J; junction bases unmatched: 3.